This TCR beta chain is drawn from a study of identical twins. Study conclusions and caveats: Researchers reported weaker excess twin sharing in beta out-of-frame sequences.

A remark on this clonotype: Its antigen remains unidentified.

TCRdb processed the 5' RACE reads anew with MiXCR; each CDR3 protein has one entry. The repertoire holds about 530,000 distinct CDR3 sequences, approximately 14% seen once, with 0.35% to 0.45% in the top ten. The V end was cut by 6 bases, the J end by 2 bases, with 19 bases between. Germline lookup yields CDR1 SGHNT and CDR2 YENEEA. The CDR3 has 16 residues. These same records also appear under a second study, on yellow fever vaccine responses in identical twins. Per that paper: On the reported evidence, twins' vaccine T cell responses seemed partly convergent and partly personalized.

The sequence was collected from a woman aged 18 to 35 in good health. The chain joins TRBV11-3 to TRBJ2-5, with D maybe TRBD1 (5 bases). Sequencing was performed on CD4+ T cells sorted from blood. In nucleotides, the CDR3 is TGTGCCAGCAGTGAAGGTCAGGGAAGGGGACAAGAGACCCAGTACTTC. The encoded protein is CASSEGQGRGQETQYF.